This T cell receptor beta chain came from a study of T-cell memory formation after mild COVID-19. Overall study: In these data, TCR clusters were largely donor specific.

Trimming removed 3 bases from V and 5 bases from J, with 17 bases in between. Germline assignment: CDR1 MNHNS and CDR2 SASEGT. This CDR3 has 16 amino acids. Libraries for TCRalpha and TCRbeta carried sample barcodes and unique molecular identifiers via 5'RACE. MiXCR, run by TCRdb on the 5' RACE reads, gives a single entry per CDR3 protein. Here the sample spans fewer than 75,000 distinct CDR3 sequences, 9.5% to 15% being singletons. This clonotype was found a few times. This TCR was sampled from a man between 18 and 29 years old who had mild COVID-19 (a few samples of this study predate the infection). Cell type and time point are not known. Material: PBMCs or a T cell subset sorted from them (not recorded which). This chain connects TRBV6-1 to TRBJ1-3, with a weak D call TRBD1 (5 bases). The CDR3 region is CASSESRGEFRNTIYF. The CDR3 nucleotides read TGTGCCAGCAGTGAGTCTCGAGGGGAATTCAGAAACACCATATATTTT.